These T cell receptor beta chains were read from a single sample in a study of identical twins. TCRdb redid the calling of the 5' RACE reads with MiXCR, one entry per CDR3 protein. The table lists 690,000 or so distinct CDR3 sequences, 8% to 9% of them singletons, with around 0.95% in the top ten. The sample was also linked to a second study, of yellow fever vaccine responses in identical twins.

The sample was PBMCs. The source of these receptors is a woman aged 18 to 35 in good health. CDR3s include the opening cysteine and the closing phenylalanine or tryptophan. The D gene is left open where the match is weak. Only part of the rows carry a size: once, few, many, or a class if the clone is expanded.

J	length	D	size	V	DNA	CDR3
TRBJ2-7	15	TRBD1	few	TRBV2	TGTGCCAGCAGCCCTCAGGGACAGGGTAACAGCGAGCAGTACTTC	CASSPQGQGNSEQYF
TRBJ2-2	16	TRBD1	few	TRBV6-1	TGTGCCAGCAGGGGACAGGGTATTTCGAACACCGGGGAGCTGTTTTTT	CASRGQGISNTGELFF
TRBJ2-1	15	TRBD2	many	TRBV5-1	TGCGCCAGCAGCTTGGAAGCGGGAGGGGCCTATGAGCAGTTCTTC	CASSLEAGGAYEQFF
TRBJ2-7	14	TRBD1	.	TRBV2	TGTGCCAGCAGAGGGGACAGGGGGCTCTACGAGCAGTACTTC	CASRGDRGLYEQYF
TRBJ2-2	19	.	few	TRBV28	TGTGCCAGCAGTTTACTGGATCAGGGTGGGGGCCCGAACACCGGGGAGCTGTTTTTT	CASSLLDQGGGPNTGELFF
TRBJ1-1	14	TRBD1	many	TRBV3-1	TGTGCCAGCAGCCATGCCGACAGGGACACTGAAGCTTTCTTT	CASSHADRDTEAFF
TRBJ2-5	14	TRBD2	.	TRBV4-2	TGTGCCAGCAGCCGTAGCGGGGGGCCAGAGACCCAGTACTTC	CASSRSGGPETQYF
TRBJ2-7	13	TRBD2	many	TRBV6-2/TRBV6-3	TGTGCCACGGGACTAGCGATAACCTACGAGCAGTACTTC	CATGLAITYEQYF
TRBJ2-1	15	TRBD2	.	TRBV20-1	TGCAGTGCTACATTAGCGGGAGGGCGGTACAATGAGCAGTTCTTC	CSATLAGGRYNEQFF
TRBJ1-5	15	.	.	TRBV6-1	TGTGCCAGCCTCATCGGAGGGGCGCGAGGTCAGCCCCAGCATTTT	CASLIGGARGQPQHF
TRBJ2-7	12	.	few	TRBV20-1	TGCAGTGCTACTAGCCCATCTTTTACCCAGTACTTC	CSATSPSFTQYF
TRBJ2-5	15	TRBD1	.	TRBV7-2	TGTGCCAGCAGCTTATCCCAGGGGGCGAGGGAGACCCAGTACTTC	CASSLSQGARETQYF
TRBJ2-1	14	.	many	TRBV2	TGTGCCAGCAAGGGGTGGCAGTCCTACAATGAGCAGTTCTTC	CASKGWQSYNEQFF
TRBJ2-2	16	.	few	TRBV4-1	TGCGCCAGCAGCCAAACCCGGGACATAAACACCGGGGAGCTGTTTTTT	CASSQTRDINTGELFF
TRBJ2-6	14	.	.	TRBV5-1	TGCGCCAGCAGCTGGGGCTTTGGGGCCAACGTCCTGACTTTC	CASSWGFGANVLTF
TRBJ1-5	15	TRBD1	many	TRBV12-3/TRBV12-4	TGTGCCAGCAGACCAGGGGGATCTAGCAATCAGCCCCAGCATTTT	CASRPGGSSNQPQHF
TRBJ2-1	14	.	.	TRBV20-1	TGCAGTGCTAGAGTTATCGGGGCTACGAGGGAGCAGTTCTTC	CSARVIGATREQFF
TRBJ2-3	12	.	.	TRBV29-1	TGCAGCGTTGTGCGGACCGACGGGGCGCAGTATTTT	CSVVRTDGAQYF
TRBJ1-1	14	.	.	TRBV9	TGTGCCAGCAGCGCCGGGGTCGGCGACACTGAAGCTTTCTTT	CASSAGVGDTEAFF
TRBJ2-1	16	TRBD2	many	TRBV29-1	TGCAGCGTTGTTGGATTGACTAGCGGGAGATACAATGAGCAGTTCTTC	CSVVGLTSGRYNEQFF
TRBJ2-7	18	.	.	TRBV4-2	TGTGCCAGCAGCCAAGGGGTAGAAGGGACCTCGAGCTCCTACGAGCAGTACTTC	CASSQGVEGTSSSYEQYF
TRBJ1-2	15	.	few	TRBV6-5	TGTGCCAGCAGTTACTCCGTGACGGGATCCTATGGCTACACCTTC	CASSYSVTGSYGYTF
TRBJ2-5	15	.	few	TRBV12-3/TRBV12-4	TGTGCCAGCAGTATACTCCGGGACATCCGTGAGACCCAGTACTTC	CASSILRDIRETQYF
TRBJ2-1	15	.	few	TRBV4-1	TGCGCCAGCAGCCAGCCGGACAGACCAGGGAATGAGCAGTTCTTC	CASSQPDRPGNEQFF
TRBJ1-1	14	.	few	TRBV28	TGTGCCAGCAGTTTATTGGCTCCCTCGGCCGAAGCTTTCTTT	CASSLLAPSAEAFF
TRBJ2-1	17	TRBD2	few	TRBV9	TGTGCCAGCAGCGTAGATTCTAGCGGGAGTCCCTACAATGAGCAGTTCTTC	CASSVDSSGSPYNEQFF
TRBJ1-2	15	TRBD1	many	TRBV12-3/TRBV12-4	TGTGCCAGCAGCCCTACAGGGGGCAGCGGCTATGGCTACACCTTC	CASSPTGGSGYGYTF
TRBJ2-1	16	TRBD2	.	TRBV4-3	TGCGCCAGCAGCCAAGATAGTCTAGCGGGCTACAATGAGCAGTTCTTC	CASSQDSLAGYNEQFF
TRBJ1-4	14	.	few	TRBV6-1	TGTGCCAGCACCCACGGGGACTCACATGAAAAACTGTTTTTT	CASTHGDSHEKLFF
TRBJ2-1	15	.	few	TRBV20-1	TGCAGTGCTAGAGATCTTGGGCAGGTAAACAATGAGCAGTTCTTC	CSARDLGQVNNEQFF
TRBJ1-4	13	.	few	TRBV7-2	TGTGCCAGCAGCTACGTCAGAAAGGAAAAACTGTTTTTT	CASSYVRKEKLFF
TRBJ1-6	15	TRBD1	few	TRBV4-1	TGCGCCAGCAGCCACACGGCAGGGGGCAATTCACCCCTCCACTTT	CASSHTAGGNSPLHF
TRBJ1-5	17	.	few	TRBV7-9	TGTGCCAGCAGCTTAGTTCAGGGAGACTATAGCAATCAGCCCCAGCATTTT	CASSLVQGDYSNQPQHF
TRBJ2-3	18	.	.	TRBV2	TGTGCCAGCACGAGGGCAGGTGGCGGCGGGGCCAACACAGATACGCAGTATTTT	CASTRAGGGGANTDTQYF
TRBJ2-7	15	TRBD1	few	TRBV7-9	TGTCCCAGCAGCTTTCTGGACAGGCAGAACTACGAGCAGTACTTC	CPSSFLDRQNYEQYF
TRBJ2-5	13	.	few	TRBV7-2	TGTGCCAGCAGCTTAGTCAGGGTGGAGACCCAGTACTTC	CASSLVRVETQYF